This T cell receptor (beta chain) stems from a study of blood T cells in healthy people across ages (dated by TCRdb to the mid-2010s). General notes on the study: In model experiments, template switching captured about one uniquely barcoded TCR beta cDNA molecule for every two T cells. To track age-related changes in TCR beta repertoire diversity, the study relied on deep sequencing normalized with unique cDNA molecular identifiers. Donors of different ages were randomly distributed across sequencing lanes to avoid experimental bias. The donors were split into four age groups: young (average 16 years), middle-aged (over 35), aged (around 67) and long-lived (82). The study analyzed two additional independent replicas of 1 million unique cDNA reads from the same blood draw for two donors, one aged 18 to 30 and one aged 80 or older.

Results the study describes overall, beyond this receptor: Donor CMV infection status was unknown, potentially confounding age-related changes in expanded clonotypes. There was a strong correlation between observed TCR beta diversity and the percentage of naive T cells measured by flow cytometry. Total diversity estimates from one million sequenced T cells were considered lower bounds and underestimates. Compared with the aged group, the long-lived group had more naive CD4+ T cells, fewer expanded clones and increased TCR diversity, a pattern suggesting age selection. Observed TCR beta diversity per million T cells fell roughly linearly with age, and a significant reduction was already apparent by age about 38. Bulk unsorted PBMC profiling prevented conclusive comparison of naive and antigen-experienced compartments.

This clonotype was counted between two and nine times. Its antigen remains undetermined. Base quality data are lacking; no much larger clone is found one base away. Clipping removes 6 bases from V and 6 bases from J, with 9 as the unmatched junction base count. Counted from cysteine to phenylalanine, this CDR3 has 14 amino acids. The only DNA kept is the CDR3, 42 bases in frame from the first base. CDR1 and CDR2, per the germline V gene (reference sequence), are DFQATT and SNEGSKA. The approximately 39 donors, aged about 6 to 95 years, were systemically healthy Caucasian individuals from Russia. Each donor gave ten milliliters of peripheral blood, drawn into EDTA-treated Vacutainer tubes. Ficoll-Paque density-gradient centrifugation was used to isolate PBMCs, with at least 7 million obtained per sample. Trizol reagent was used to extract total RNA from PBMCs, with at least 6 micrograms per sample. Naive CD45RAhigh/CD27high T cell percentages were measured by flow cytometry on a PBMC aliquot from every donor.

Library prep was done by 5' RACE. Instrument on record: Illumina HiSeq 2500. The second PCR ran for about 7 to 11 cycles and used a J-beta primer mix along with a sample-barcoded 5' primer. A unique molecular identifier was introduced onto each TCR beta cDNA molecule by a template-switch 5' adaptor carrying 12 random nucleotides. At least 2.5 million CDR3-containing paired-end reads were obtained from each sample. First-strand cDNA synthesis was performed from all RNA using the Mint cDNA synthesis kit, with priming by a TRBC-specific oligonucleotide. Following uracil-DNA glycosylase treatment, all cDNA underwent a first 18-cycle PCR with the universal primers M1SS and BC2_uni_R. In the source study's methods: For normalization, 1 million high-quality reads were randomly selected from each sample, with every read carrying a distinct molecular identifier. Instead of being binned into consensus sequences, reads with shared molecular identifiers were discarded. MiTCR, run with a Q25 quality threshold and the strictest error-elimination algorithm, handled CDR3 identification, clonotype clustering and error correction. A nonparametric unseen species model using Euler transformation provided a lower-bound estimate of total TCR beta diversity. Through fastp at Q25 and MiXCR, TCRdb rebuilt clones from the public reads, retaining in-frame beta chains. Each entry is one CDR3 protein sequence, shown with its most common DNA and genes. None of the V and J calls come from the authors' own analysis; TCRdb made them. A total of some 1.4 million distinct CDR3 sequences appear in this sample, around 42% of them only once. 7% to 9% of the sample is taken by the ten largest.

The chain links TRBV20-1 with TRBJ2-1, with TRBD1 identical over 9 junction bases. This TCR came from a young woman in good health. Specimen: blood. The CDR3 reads CSADGTGFFNEQFF. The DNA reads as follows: TGCAGTGCAGACGGGACAGGGTTTTTCAATGAGCAGTTCTTC.